Sequencing of this TCR beta chain was carried out in a study of T-cell memory formation after mild COVID-19. Using its own MiXCR run on the 5' RACE reads, TCRdb lists one record per CDR3 protein. The data contain around 50,000 distinct CDR3 sequences, around 25% of them singletons. This clonotype showed up many times. V was clipped by 5 bases and J by 4 bases; unmatched bases: 4. The germline gives CDR1 MNHEY, CDR2 SVGAGI. CDR3 length: 13 amino acids. Sequenced: PBMCs or a T cell subset sorted from them (not recorded which). This TCR derives from a man between 18 and 29 years old who had mild COVID-19 (a few samples of this study predate the infection). Cell type and time point are not known. The chain carries TRBV6-5 and TRBJ1-2; 7 bases agree with TRBD1. The CDR3 bases are TGTGCCAGCAGTACCGGACAGGCCTATGGCTACACCTTC. Encoded protein: CASSTGQAYGYTF.